The 9 T cell receptor beta chains given below trace back to one sample, sequenced in a study of Ad26.COV2.S vaccination and SARS-CoV-2 variants (dated by TCRdb to the early 2020s). The library was built by means of the immunoSEQ multiplex PCR assay. In its TCRdb copy, this immuneACCESS table keeps in-frame sequences only and misses some clones. Where compared with another copy, unresolved V genes explain less than half of these, and the others have no known cause. A total of hundreds of thousands of clones appear in this sample, roughly 90% of them only once. Of the sample, 5% is held by the ten largest clones. The label giving this sample's treatment or condition can be read as: around 19 received Ad26.COV2.S at low or high dose, single or two shots; roughly 5 received placebo; per-sample allocation not given. Repertoires of vaccine and placebo recipients were sequenced from samples taken on day 63 after the first injection.

Sequencing was performed on peripheral blood, taken in a trial of Ad26.COV2.S vaccine versus placebo. All receptors derive from a person aged 18-65 years who received the Ad26.COV2.S COVID-19 vaccine or a placebo.

The chain employs TRBV2 and TRBJ2-1; D is uncertain. Per germline, CDR1 SNHLY and CDR2 FYNNEI. The CDR3 contains 13 residues. V shed 6 bases and J shed 5 bases, with 11 bases lying between them. The CDR3 DNA reads as TGTGCCAGCAGCCTTGACCGCCACAATGAGCAGTTCTTC. Amino acids: CASSLDRHNEQFF. The whole variable domain, remainder taken from reference TRBV2 and TRBJ2-1, is EPEVTQTPSHQVTQMGQEVILRCVPISNHLYFYWYRQILGQKVEFLVSFYNNEISEKSEIFDDQFSVERPDGSNFTLKIRSTKLEDSAMYFCASSLDRHNEQFFGPGTRLTVL.

This rearrangement joins TRBV20-1 to TRBJ2-3; 7 bases map to TRBD2. The germline V gene encodes CDR1 DFQATT and CDR2 SNEGSKA (reference sequence). The CDR3 has 15 amino acids. With 3 bases clipped from V and 0 bases from J, the junction kept 6 bases outside the gene matches. Written as DNA, the CDR3 is TGCAGTGCTAGTGATAGCGGGCAAAGCACAGATACGCAGTATTTT. Translation gives CSASDSGQSTDTQYF.

The gene calls are TRBV5-1 and TRBJ1-1; no clear D gene. The germline V gene encodes CDR1 SGHRS and CDR2 YFSETQ. The V end lost 1 base, the J end lost 0 bases, and 7 bases lay between the germline ends. The length of the CDR3 is 14 residues. The CDR3 loop reads CASSLLAMNTEAFF. Written as DNA, the CDR3 is TGCGCCAGCAGCTTGTTAGCCATGAACACTGAAGCTTTCTTT.

The genes are TRBV15 and TRBJ1-6; no definite D call. Trimming removed 0 bases at V and 12 bases at J, with 15 bases between. The CDR3 has 15 residues. CDR1 LNHNV and CDR2 YYDKDF come from the germline V gene (reference sequence). CDR3 sequence reads: CATSRDWRYSKPLHF. The CDR3 DNA reads as TGTGCCACCAGCAGAGATTGGCGGTACTCCAAACCCCTCCACTTT.

The gene calls are TRBV11-3 and TRBJ2-3; D uncertain. The CDR3 consists of 15 residues. Trimming left V 5 bases short and J 0 bases short, with 12 bases between. Germline-derived CDR1 and CDR2 are SGHNT and YENEEA. As DNA, the CDR3 is TGTGCCAGCAGCCCAGACGGAGCTAGCACAGATACGCAGTATTTT. Its translation is CASSPDGASTDTQYF.

In this sample, this clone turned up a few times. CDR3 in amino acids: CSVEDRFAVYNEQFF. The CDR3 DNA is TGCAGCGTTGAAGATCGATTTGCGGTTTACAATGAGCAGTTCTTC. The J gene is TRBJ2-1, the V gene TRBV29-1; no reliable D call. The germline gives CDR1 SQVTM, CDR2 ANQGSEA. The V end lost 0 bases, the J end lost 4 bases, and 13 bases lay between the germline ends. The CDR3 contains 15 residues.

The rearrangement joins TRBV6-5 to TRBJ1-6; D gene ambiguous. This CDR3 region has 15 residues. From germline, CDR1 is MNHEY and CDR2 SVGAGI. Trimming shortened V by 3 bases and J by 10 bases, and 16 bases separated the two germline ends. The chain's CDR3 is CASSYFDKSKSPLHF. The CDR3 bases are TGTGCCAGCAGTTATTTCGACAAATCGAAATCACCCCTCCACTTT.

This chain joins TRBV25-1 and TRBJ1-5, with 10 bases lining up with TRBD1. In germline, CDR1 is MGHDK, CDR2 SYGVNS. With 8 bases clipped from V and 5 bases from J, the junction kept 3 bases outside the gene matches. The CDR3 extends over 13 amino acids. CDR3 residues: CASRGQGHQPQHF. The CDR3 coding sequence is TGTGCCAGCCGGGGACAGGGGCATCAGCCCCAGCATTTT. Together with reference TRBV25-1 and TRBJ1-5, the CDR3 gives the full variable domain: EADIYQTPRYLVIGTGKKITLECSQTMGHDKMYWYQQDPGMELHLIHYSYGVNSTEKGDLSSESTVSRIRTEHFPLTLESARPSHTSQYLCASRGQGHQPQHFGDGTRLSIL.

This clone appeared a single time. This rearrangement joins TRBV6-5 to TRBJ1-2; 7 bases are shared with TRBD1. Germline CDR1 and CDR2: MNHEY and SVGAGI. The trim removed 0 bases at V and 2 bases at J, leaving 3 bases unmatched. The CDR3 runs 15 residues. The CDR3 region is CASSYSAGGNYGYTF. CDR3 DNA: TGTGCCAGCAGTTACTCTGCAGGGGGGAACTATGGCTACACCTTC.